This TCR beta chain was retrieved from a study of Graves' ophthalmopathy and Graves' hyperthyroidism. Amplified TCR beta CDR3 regions were obtained using RNA transcripts as template. RT-PCR in the first round used HTBI primers; a second-round multiplex PCR followed. TCRdb re-derived calls from the multiplex PCR reads in MiXCR, one entry per CDR3 protein. The repertoire holds about 500,000 distinct CDR3 sequences, less than 40% seen once, with roughly 4% in the top ten. This clonotype came up many times. Sample: peripheral blood or thyroid tissue (not recorded which). This clonotype was sampled from an adult man with Graves' hyperthyroidism.

The CDR3 loop is CASSQTSASNTGELFF. The CDR3 DNA reads as TGTGCCAGCAGCCAAACTAGCGCCTCGAACACCGGGGAGCTGTTTTTT. The chain couples TRBV7-2 to TRBJ2-2; 7 bases align to TRBD2. Germline V gives CDR1 SGHTA, CDR2 FQGNSA. The CDR3 has 16 amino acids. V lost 5 bases and J lost 0; bases outside the gene matches: 6.